The 15 T cell receptor beta chains below all came from one sample that was sequenced in a study of cytomegalovirus exposure and HLA in healthy donors (dated by TCRdb to between 2016 and 2019). Receptor libraries were prepared by the immunoSEQ multiplex PCR assay. For the multiplex PCR, a mixture combining 60 forward primers for TCR Vbeta segments and 13 reverse primers for TCR Jbeta segments was used. The table was pulled from immuneACCESS by TCRdb, which kept in-frame rearrangements only. Such tables lose some clones; where checked, under half of the loss comes from unresolved V genes, and the rest has no known cause. In all, the sample holds around 150,000 clones, and 80% of those were seen once. Around 2.2% of the sample belongs to the ten largest clones. The sequenced sample was PBMCs. Receptor source: a man under 40 in good health and CMV-seronegative.

The chain uses TRBV6-1 and TRBJ2-3; D possibly corresponds to TRBD1 (5 bases). V was cut by 0 bases and J by 4 bases, with 5 bases left in between. Germline-derived CDR1 and CDR2 are MNHNS and SASEGT. This CDR3 spans 13 amino acids. CDR3 nucleotide sequence: TGTGCCAGCAGTGAAGCAGGGGCAGATACGCAGTATTTT. The encoded protein is CASSEAGADTQYF.

The chain uses TRBV18 and TRBJ2-3; 7 bases align to TRBD1. This CDR3 is 17 amino acids long. Per the germline V gene, CDR1 is KGHSH and CDR2 is LQKENI. With 0 bases clipped from V and 6 bases from J, the junction kept 12 bases outside the gene matches. In nucleotides, the CDR3 is TGTGCCAGCTCACCACCCCAGGGACAGCATCCGTTGGATACGCAGTATTTT. Translating gives CASSPPQGQHPLDTQYF.

This sequence joins TRBV9 and TRBJ2-1; possible D gene TRBD2, 5 bases. The CDR3 is 15 residues long. CDR1 SGDLS and CDR2 YYNGEE come from the germline V gene. Trimming took 0 bases from V and 6 from J, leaving 13 bases between them. The CDR3 reads CASSVEGLGGNEQFF. The CDR3 DNA sequence: TGTGCCAGCAGCGTAGAGGGCCTCGGAGGCAATGAGCAGTTCTTC.

CDR3: CASSMGFGLAGVEQFF. The CDR3 DNA reads TGTGCCAGCAGTATGGGATTCGGACTAGCGGGAGTTGAGCAGTTCTTC. The genes are TRBV27 and TRBJ2-1; 13 bases agree with TRBD2. The CDR3 totals 16 residues. The ends lost 5 bases at V and 9 bases at J; junction bases unmatched: 10. Germline assignment: CDR1 MNHEY and CDR2 SMNVEV (reference sequence).

The chain joins TRBV9 to TRBJ1-6; D is unresolved. This CDR3 is built from 15 residues. V shed 0 bases and J shed 4 bases, with 8 bases lying between them. Looked up from germline, CDR1 is SGDLS and CDR2 is YYNGEE. For the CDR3, the DNA is TGTGCCAGCAGCGTAGCTGTGCTATATAATTCACCCCTCCACTTT. It translates to CASSVAVLYNSPLHF.

The chain is built from TRBV10-1 and TRBJ2-1; D may be TRBD2 (6 bases). The CDR3 totals 16 residues. Per germline, CDR1 WNHNN and CDR2 SYGVQD (reference sequence). Deletions cut 0 bases from V and 0 bases from J, with 9 bases between. The CDR3, as DNA: TGCGCCAGCAGTGAGTCTAGCGGTCTCTCCTACAATGAGCAGTTCTTC. Translating gives CASSESSGLSYNEQFF.

The J gene is TRBJ2-3, the V gene TRBV30, with a weak D call TRBD2 (6 bases). The CDR3 is 13 residues long. V was trimmed by 5 bases and J by 4 bases, leaving 13 bases between them. CDR1 is GTSNPN and CDR2 is SVGIG in the germline V gene (reference sequence). CDR3 sequence: CAWVGTPSDTQYF. The CDR3 nucleotides read TGTGCCTGGGTGGGGACTCCGTCAGATACGCAGTATTTT. Together with reference TRBV30 and TRBJ2-3, the CDR3 gives the full variable domain: SQTIHQWPATLVQPVGSPLSLECTVEGTSNPNLYWYRQAAGRGLQLLFYSVGIGQISSEVPQNLSASRPQDRQFILSSKKLLLSDSGFYLCAWVGTPSDTQYFGPGTRLTVL.

The rearrangement joins TRBV28 to TRBJ1-2, with D possibly matching TRBD1 (5 bases). Trimming cost V 3 bases and J 6 bases, with 17 bases left between them. This CDR3 contains 15 residues. Germline V gene lookup returns CDR1 MDHEN and CDR2 SYDVKM. In nucleotides, the CDR3 is TGTGCCAGCAGTTTTCTGGGGCGTGGGAGGAATGGCTACACCTTC. Translation: CASSFLGRGRNGYTF.

The chain has TRBV28 and TRBJ1-2; D call uncertain. This CDR3 has 13 amino acids. Deletions cut 10 bases from V and 1 base from J, with 13 bases between. Looked up from germline, CDR1 is MDHEN and CDR2 is SYDVKM. The CDR3: CATPESDNYGYTF. Here the CDR3 DNA reads TGTGCCACCCCGGAGTCAGATAACTATGGCTACACCTTC.

V usage is TRBV30 and J usage is TRBJ2-5; 8 bases match TRBD1. In germline, CDR1 is GTSNPN, CDR2 SVGIG (reference sequence). The V and J ends lost 1 base and 7 bases, in that order; junction bases with no gene match: 5. The CDR3 loop spans 13 amino acids. CDR3 region: CAWSDQGAVTQYF. The CDR3 nucleotides are TGTGCCTGGAGTGACCAGGGGGCAGTGACCCAGTACTTC.

J is TRBJ2-1 and V is TRBV5-1, with 9 bases that match TRBD2. The junction had 4 bases not matched to a gene; V was cut back by 7 bases and J by 8 bases. CDR3 length: 12 amino acids. Germline assignment: CDR1 SGHRS and CDR2 YFSETQ. As DNA, the CDR3 is TGCGCCAGCGGTTGGACTAGCGATGAGCAGTTCTTC. The encoded protein is CASGWTSDEQFF.

The chain is built from TRBV6-4 and TRBJ2-5; D possibly corresponds to TRBD1 (6 bases). The CDR3 has 13 residues. CDR1 and CDR2 from the germline V gene are MRHNA and SNTAGT. V was pared by 3 bases and J by 2 bases, with 7 bases between. The CDR3 loop reads CASSEGAQETQYF. CDR3 nucleotide sequence: TGTGCCAGCAGTGAGGGGGCGCAAGAGACCCAGTACTTC.

The rearrangement links TRBV7-9 to TRBJ1-5; D remains unclear. The CDR3 is made up of 14 amino acids. Trimming left V 2 bases short and J 6 bases short, with 11 bases between. The germline V gene encodes CDR1 SEHNR and CDR2 FQNEAQ (reference sequence). In DNA, the CDR3 is TGTGCCAGCAGCTTAAGGGAGGCGGCTCAGCCCCAGCATTTT. As protein: CASSLREAAQPQHF.

The V call is TRBV6-6, the J call TRBJ2-1, with a tentative D call TRBD1 (6 bases). Germline CDR1 reads MNHNY; CDR2 reads SVGAGI (reference sequence). Trimming took off 2 bases at V and 8 bases at J, with 10 bases between the two ends. The CDR3 consists of 13 residues. The CDR3 nucleotides read TGTGCCAGCAGTTACGACAGGATCCATGAGCAGTTCTTC. It codes for CASSYDRIHEQFF.

This chain connects TRBV27 to TRBJ1-1, with a possible D match to TRBD1 (6 bases). CDR3 length: 11 amino acids. CDR1 and CDR2 (germline): MNHEY, SMNVEV (reference sequence). V shed 5 bases and J shed 11 bases, with 12 bases lying between them. As DNA, the CDR3 is TGTGCCAGCAGTACCCAGGGGCGGGCTTTCTTT. Translated, it gives CASSTQGRAFF.